The 26 T cell receptor beta chains reported below all come from one sample, sequenced in a study of CD8 T cells in ankylosing spondylitis. These receptors have no known antigen. TCRdb recomputed calls from the 5' RACE reads with MiXCR, one row per CDR3 protein. The sample lists about 340,000 distinct CDR3 sequences, 7.5% to 9% occurring once. Overall study findings and caveats: Seven to nine highly homologous variants formed a TCR beta motif that appeared characteristic of ankylosing spondylitis blood.

The material sequenced was blood, either unsorted or a sorted T cell fraction (not recorded which). The origin of the receptors is a male donor with ankylosing spondylitis.

About this clonotype itself: One end of the junction is discordant with germline, which a read error may explain. The CDR3 DNA reads TGTGCCAGCAGTTCCTGGTCCCCGGGGCGATTTTTT. This sequence encodes CASSSWSPGRFF. The chain carries TRBV6-6 and TRBJ2-3; D may match TRBD1 or TRBD2 (5 bases each). CDR3 length: 12 residues. CDR1 is MNHNY, CDR2 SVGAGI, per germline (reference sequence).

This clonotype was detected ten times or more. The chain joins TRBV28 to TRBJ1-1; D gene ambiguous. The CDR3 totals 14 residues. The V gene lost 3 bases and the J gene lost 1 base, with 9 bases spanning the gap. CDR1 MDHEN and CDR2 SYDVKM come from the germline V gene. The CDR3, as DNA: TGTGCCAGCAGTTTTCGCTTATGGAACACTGAAGCTTTCTTT. Its protein is CASSFRLWNTEAFF. Full variable domain (outside the CDR3, taken from reference TRBV28 and TRBJ1-1): DVKVTQSSRYLVKRTGEKVFLECVQDMDHENMFWYRQDPGLGLRLIYFSYDVKMKEKGDIPEGYSVSREKKERFSLILESASTNQTSMYLCASSFRLWNTEAFFGQGTRLTVV.

The chain is built from TRBV6-2 or TRBV6-3 and TRBJ1-5; tentative D call: TRBD1 (5 bases). Trimming took off 2 bases at V and 6 bases at J, with 8 bases between the two ends. CDR1 is MNHEY, CDR2 SVGEGT, per germline. This CDR3 has 13 amino acids. This CDR3 reads CASSYNQGQPQHF. The CDR3 bases are TGTGCCAGCAGTTACAATCAGGGTCAGCCCCAGCATTTT.

This clonotype has ten or more counts. The rearrangement joins TRBV3-1 to TRBJ2-1, with D perhaps being TRBD1 or TRBD2 (6 bases each). From germline, CDR1 is LGHDT and CDR2 YNNKEL (reference sequence). The CDR3 contains 13 residues. V gave up 1 base and J gave up 15 bases, with 16 bases separating them. The CDR3 region is CASSQGNGGTRFF. In nucleotides, the CDR3 is TGTGCCAGCAGCCAAGGTAACGGGGGCACCCGGTTCTTC.

The genes are TRBV5-1 and TRBJ2-7; no clear D. There are 14 residues in the CDR3. Trimming left V 9 bases short and J 3 bases short, with 19 bases between. Germline V gene sequence: CDR1 SGHRS, CDR2 YFSETQ. This chain's CDR3 is CATGRLFFHYEQYF. The CDR3 DNA reads as TGCGCCACTGGACGGCTCTTCTTTCACTACGAGCAGTACTTC.

This clonotype was counted a few times. This chain connects TRBV4-1 to TRBJ2-7, with TRBD1 matching 7 bases. The CDR3 has 15 amino acids. Germline V CDR1 and CDR2: MGHRA, YSYEKL. The J segment lost 1 base and the V segment lost 4 bases, leaving 7 bases of the junction unmatched. The CDR3 region has the DNA TGCGCCAGCAGCCTTCGGGACAGCAGTTCCTACGAGCAGTACTTC. Protein: CASSLRDSSSYEQYF.

Only a few counts were recorded for this clonotype. CDR3 DNA sequence: TGTGCCAGCAGCTTAGCTGGACCCTCACGGGGCTACACCTTC. As protein: CASSLAGPSRGYTF. The V and J genes are TRBV7-9 and TRBJ1-2; D not resolved. Trimming removed 0 bases at V and 8 bases at J, with 13 bases between. This CDR3 is 14 amino acids long. Per the germline V gene, CDR1 is SEHNR and CDR2 is FQNEAQ (reference sequence).

This clonotype was observed a few times. The rearrangement links TRBV7-6 to TRBJ2-5, with a tentative D call TRBD1 (5 bases). V was pared by 1 base and J by 5 bases, with 8 bases between. CDR3 length: 13 amino acids. Germline loops: CDR1 SGHVS, CDR2 FNYEAQ. The CDR3 region has the DNA TGTGCCAGCAGCTTAGGCAGGGCGGAGACCCAGTACTTC. Protein product: CASSLGRAETQYF.

This clonotype was counted only a few times. The chain couples TRBV12-3 or TRBV12-4 to TRBJ1-5, with TRBD1 as a possible D gene (5 bases). Trimming took off 3 bases at V and 0 bases at J, with 12 bases between the two ends. The CDR3 is made up of 16 amino acids. The CDR3 protein is CASSFDDRNSNQPQHF. CDR3 nucleotide sequence: TGTGCCAGCAGTTTTGACGACAGAAATAGCAATCAGCCCCAGCATTTT.

V gene TRBV29-1 combines with J gene TRBJ2-7; D possibly uses TRBD1 or TRBD2 (7 bases each). The ends were cut back, 2 bases at V and 1 base at J, with 18 bases in the middle. Germline V gene data show CDR1 as SQVTM and CDR2 as ANQGSEA. The CDR3 has 16 amino acids. CDR3 DNA sequence: TGCAGCGTTGAAACGGCGGGGGCAGGGGGGTCCTACGAGCAGTACTTC. This encodes CSVETAGAGGSYEQYF.

This clonotype was counted ten times or more. This chain joins TRBV12-3 or TRBV12-4 and TRBJ2-7; no firm D call. V was pared by 1 base and J by 5 bases, with 12 bases between. This CDR3 comprises 14 residues. This CDR3 reads CASSLGPVPHEQYF. CDR3 DNA sequence: TGTGCCAGCAGTTTAGGGCCAGTCCCCCACGAGCAGTACTTC.

This clonotype was seen a few times. The genes are TRBV5-1 and TRBJ2-7, with 8 bases lining up with TRBD1. J gave up 6 bases and V 1 base, and 6 bases lay outside the gene matches. Germline V gives CDR1 SGHRS, CDR2 YFSETQ. The CDR3 length is 14 residues. The CDR3: CASSLSGTGFEQYF. The CDR3 DNA reads as TGCGCCAGCAGCTTGTCAGGGACAGGATTCGAGCAGTACTTC. The full variable domain, its missing parts supplied by reference TRBV5-1 and TRBJ2-7, is KAGVTQTPRYLIKTRGQQVTLSCSPISGHRSVSWYQQTPGQGLQFLFEYFSETQRNKGNFPGRFSGRQFSNSRSEMNVSTLELGDSALYLCASSLSGTGFEQYFGPGTRLTVT.

The chain links TRBV20-1 to TRBJ1-2; D is unclear. V was clipped by 4 bases and J by 0 bases, with 9 bases between them. CDR3 size: 13 residues. Per the germline V gene, CDR1 is DFQATT and CDR2 is SNEGSKA (reference sequence). The CDR3 DNA follows: TGCAGTGCTAAAGCCCCAGCTAACTATGGCTACACCTTC. It is translated as CSAKAPANYGYTF.

In this sample, this clonotype turned up many times. The chain joins TRBV24-1 to TRBJ1-2; 7 positions agree with TRBD1. Looked up from germline, CDR1 is KGHDR and CDR2 is SFDVKD. The CDR3 sequence is 13 residues long. Trimming took 6 bases from V and 10 from J; bases not matched to a gene: 10. In DNA form, the CDR3 reads TGTGCCACCAGTTTTTCCGGGACAGAGTTCTACACCTTC. Its protein product is CATSFSGTEFYTF.

This clonotype has more than one count but fewer than ten. The chain is built from TRBV20-1 and TRBJ1-6, with D perhaps matching TRBD1 (6 bases). The CDR3 has 13 residues. V was pared by 0 bases and J by 11 bases, with 11 bases between. Germline loops: CDR1 DFQATT, CDR2 SNEGSKA (reference sequence). In DNA form, the CDR3 reads TGCAGTGCTAGAGATAGGACAGAGGCACCCCTCCACTTT. It codes for CSARDRTEAPLHF.

This chain links TRBV7-2 with TRBJ2-1; no reliable D call. Germline V gene data show CDR1 as SGHTA and CDR2 as FQGNSA. Trimming removed 0 bases from V and 4 bases from J, with 7 bases in between. This CDR3 is 14 amino acids long. The CDR3 DNA is TGTGCCAGCAGCTTAGCGCCTGGTTACAATGAGCAGTTCTTC. It specifies CASSLAPGYNEQFF.

This clonotype appeared a few times. This chain connects TRBV20-1 to TRBJ2-7; tentative D call: TRBD1 (6 bases). The CDR3 is made up of 15 amino acids. In germline, CDR1 is DFQATT, CDR2 SNEGSKA (reference sequence). Between the trimmed V and J ends, which lost 0 bases and 5 bases, there was a span of 17 bases. The CDR3 DNA is TGCAGTGCTAGAGATCCGGCAGGGGCCCGGGACGAGCAGTACTTC. It is translated as CSARDPAGARDEQYF.

The chain employs TRBV7-2 and TRBJ1-4; D remains unclear. The V and J ends lost 2 bases and 0 bases respectively, with 13 bases between them. Per the germline V gene, CDR1 is SGHTA and CDR2 is FQGNSA. This CDR3 contains 17 residues. The CDR3 loop is CASSLTSDSSTNEKLFF. The CDR3 DNA sequence: TGTGCCAGCAGCTTAACGTCAGACTCTTCAACTAATGAAAAACTGTTTTTT.

This clonotype was counted between two and nine times. The J gene is TRBJ2-7, the V gene TRBV5-1; possibly TRBD2 for D (5 bases). The ends were cut back, 4 bases at V and 0 bases at J, with 14 bases in the middle. Germline V gene data show CDR1 as SGHRS and CDR2 as YFSETQ. The CDR3 has 15 residues. The DNA for the CDR3 is TGCGCCAGCAGCCCCCGTTTAGCGACCTCCTACGAGCAGTACTTC. This translates into CASSPRLATSYEQYF.

This clonotype was observed a handful of times. The gene calls are TRBV15 and TRBJ2-1, with 9 bases fitting TRBD2. This CDR3 region has 18 residues. Germline V lookup: CDR1 LNHNV, CDR2 YYDKDF (reference sequence). The junction had 11 bases not matched to a gene; V was cut back by 0 bases and J by 5 bases. The chain's CDR3 is CATSRDPTSGRGNNEQFF. The CDR3 DNA reads as TGTGCCACCAGCAGAGATCCGACTAGCGGTCGGGGCAACAATGAGCAGTTCTTC. Full variable domain (rest looked up from reference TRBV15 and TRBJ2-1): DAMVIQNPRYQVTQFGKPVTLSCSQTLNHNVMYWYQQKSSQAPKLLFHYYDKDFNNEADTPDNFQSRRPNTSFCFLDIRSPGLGDTAMYLCATSRDPTSGRGNNEQFFGPGTRLTVL.

This chain joins TRBV7-3 and TRBJ2-3; D is unclear. Deletions cut 2 bases from V and 11 bases from J, with 14 bases between. This CDR3 comprises 13 residues. The germline gives CDR1 SGHTA, CDR2 FQGTGA. CDR3 in amino acids: CASSLSGPGQQYF. CDR3 sequence (DNA): TGTGCCAGCAGCTTATCAGGTCCCGGTCAGCAGTATTTT.

The chain joins TRBV5-1 to TRBJ2-3, with D perhaps assigned TRBD1 or TRBD2 (6 bases each). The CDR3 has 17 residues. CDR1 and CDR2 (germline): SGHRS, YFSETQ. V dropped 4 bases and J dropped 4 bases, with 22 bases sitting between them. CDR3 DNA: TGCGCCAGCAGCGTGGGGGCTAGCGCGAGGGCCGCAGATACGCAGTATTTT. It encodes CASSVGASARAADTQYF.

V gene TRBV4-3 combines with J gene TRBJ1-4; D not resolved. Trimming took off 5 bases at V and 7 bases at J, with 17 bases between the two ends. Germline lookup yields CDR1 LGHNA and CDR2 YSLEER. This CDR3 region has 15 residues. As DNA, the CDR3 is TGCGCCAGCAGCTATCAAATACGCTTCGGTGAAAAACTGTTTTTT. Protein sequence: CASSYQIRFGEKLFF.

V usage is TRBV9 and J usage is TRBJ2-5; 9 nucleotides match TRBD2. V was clipped by 2 bases and J by 2 bases; unmatched bases: 1. The CDR3 sequence is 14 residues long. Germline assignment: CDR1 SGDLS and CDR2 YYNGEE. CDR3 sequence (DNA): TGTGCCAGCAGCGTGACTAGCGGACAAGAGACCCAGTACTTC. This translates into CASSVTSGQETQYF.

This sequence joins TRBV18 and TRBJ2-4; D may be TRBD2 (5 bases). The germline gives CDR1 KGHSH, CDR2 LQKENI. The CDR3 extends over 16 amino acids. V was shortened by 3 bases and J by 0 bases, with 12 bases between the two germline ends. Here the CDR3 reads CASSPVEGLAKNIQYF. The CDR3 DNA reads TGTGCCAGCTCACCGGTAGAGGGTCTAGCCAAAAACATTCAGTACTTC.

This clonotype came up a few times. The rearrangement uses TRBV28 and TRBJ1-3; no clear D gene. Trimming removed 3 bases at V and 0 bases at J, with 12 bases between. The germline V gene has CDR1 MDHEN and CDR2 SYDVKM. CDR3 length: 16 amino acids. The CDR3 is CASSFFFQNSGNTIYF. CDR3 coding DNA: TGTGCCAGCAGTTTCTTTTTCCAGAACTCTGGAAACACCATATATTTT.